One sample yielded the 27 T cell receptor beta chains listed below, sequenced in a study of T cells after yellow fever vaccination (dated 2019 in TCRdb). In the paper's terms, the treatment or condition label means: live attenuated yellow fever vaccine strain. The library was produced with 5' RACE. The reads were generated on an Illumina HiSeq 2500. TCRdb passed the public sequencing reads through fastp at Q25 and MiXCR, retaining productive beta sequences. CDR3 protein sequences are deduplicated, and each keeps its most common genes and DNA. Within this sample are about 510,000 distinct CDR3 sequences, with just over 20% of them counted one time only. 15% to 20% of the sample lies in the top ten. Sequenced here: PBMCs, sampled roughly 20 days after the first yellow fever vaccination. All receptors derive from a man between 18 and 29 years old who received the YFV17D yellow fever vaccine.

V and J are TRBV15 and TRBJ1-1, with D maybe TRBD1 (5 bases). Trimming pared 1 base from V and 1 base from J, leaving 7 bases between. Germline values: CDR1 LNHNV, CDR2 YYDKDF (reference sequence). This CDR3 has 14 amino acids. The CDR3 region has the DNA TGTGCCACCAGCAGAGTGGGGGGGAACACTGAAGCTTTCTTT. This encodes CATSRVGGNTEAFF.

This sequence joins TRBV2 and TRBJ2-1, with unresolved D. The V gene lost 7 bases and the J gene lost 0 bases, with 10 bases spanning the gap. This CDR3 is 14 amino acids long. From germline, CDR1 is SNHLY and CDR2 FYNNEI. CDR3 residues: CASKAESSYNEQFF. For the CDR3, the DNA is TGTGCCAGCAAAGCCGAAAGCTCCTACAATGAGCAGTTCTTC. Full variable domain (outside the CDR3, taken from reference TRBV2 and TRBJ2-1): EPEVTQTPSHQVTQMGQEVILRCVPISNHLYFYWYRQILGQKVEFLVSFYNNEISEKSEIFDDQFSVERPDGSNFTLKIRSTKLEDSAMYFCASKAESSYNEQFFGPGTRLTVL.

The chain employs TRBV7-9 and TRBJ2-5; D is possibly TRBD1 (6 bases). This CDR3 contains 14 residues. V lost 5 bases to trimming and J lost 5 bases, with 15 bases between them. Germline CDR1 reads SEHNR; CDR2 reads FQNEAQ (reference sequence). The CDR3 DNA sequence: TGTGCCAGCAGCCCGATGCTGGACAGCGAGACCCAGTACTTC. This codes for CASSPMLDSETQYF.

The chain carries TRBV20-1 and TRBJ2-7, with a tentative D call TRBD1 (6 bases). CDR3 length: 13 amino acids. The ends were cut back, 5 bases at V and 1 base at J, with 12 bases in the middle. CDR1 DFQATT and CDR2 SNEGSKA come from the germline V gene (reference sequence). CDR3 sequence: CSAWDTSSYEQYV. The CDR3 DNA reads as TGCAGTGCTTGGGACACTTCGTCCTACGAGCAGTACGTC.

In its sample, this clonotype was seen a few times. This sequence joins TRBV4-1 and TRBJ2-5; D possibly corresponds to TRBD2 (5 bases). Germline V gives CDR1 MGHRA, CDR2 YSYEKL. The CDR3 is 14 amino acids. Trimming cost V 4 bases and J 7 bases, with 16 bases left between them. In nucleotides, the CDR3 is TGCGCCAGCAGCCCTAAGCAGGCGGCGGGGACCCAGTACTTC. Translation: CASSPKQAAGTQYF.

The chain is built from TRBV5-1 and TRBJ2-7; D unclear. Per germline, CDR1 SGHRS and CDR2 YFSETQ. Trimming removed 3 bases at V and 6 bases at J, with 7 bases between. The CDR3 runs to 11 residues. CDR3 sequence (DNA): TGCGCCAGCAGCTCCCCCGGCGAGCAGTACTTC. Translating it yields CASSSPGEQYF.

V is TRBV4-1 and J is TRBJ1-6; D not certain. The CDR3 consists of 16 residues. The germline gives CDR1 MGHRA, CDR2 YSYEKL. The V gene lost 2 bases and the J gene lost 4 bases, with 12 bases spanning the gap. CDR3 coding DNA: TGCGCCAGCAGCCAAAGTGGGGTGGGTTATAATTCACCCCTCCACTTT. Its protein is CASSQSGVGYNSPLHF.

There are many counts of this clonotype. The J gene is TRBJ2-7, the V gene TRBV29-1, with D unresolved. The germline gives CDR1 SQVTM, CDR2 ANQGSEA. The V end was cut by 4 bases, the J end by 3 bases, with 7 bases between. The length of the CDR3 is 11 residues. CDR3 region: CSVGSLYEQYV. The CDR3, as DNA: TGCAGCGTTGGTTCGCTCTACGAGCAGTACGTC.

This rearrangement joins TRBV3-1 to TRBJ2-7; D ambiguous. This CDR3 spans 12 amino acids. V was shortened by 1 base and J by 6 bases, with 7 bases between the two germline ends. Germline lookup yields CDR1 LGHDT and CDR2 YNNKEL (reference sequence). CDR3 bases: TGTGCCAGCAGCCAAGCGGATGGCGAGCAGTACTTC. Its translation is CASSQADGEQYF.

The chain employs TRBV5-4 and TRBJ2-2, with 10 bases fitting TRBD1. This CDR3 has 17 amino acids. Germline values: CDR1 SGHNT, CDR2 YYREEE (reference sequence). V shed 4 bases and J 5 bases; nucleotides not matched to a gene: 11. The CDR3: CASSPLRDRGSTGELFF. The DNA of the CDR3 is TGTGCCAGCAGCCCGCTGCGGGACAGGGGCAGTACCGGGGAGCTGTTTTTT.

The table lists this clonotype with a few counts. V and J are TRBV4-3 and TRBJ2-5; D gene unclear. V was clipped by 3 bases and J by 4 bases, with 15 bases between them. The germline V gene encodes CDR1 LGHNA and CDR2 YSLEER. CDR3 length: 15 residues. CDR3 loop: CASSQDHRNPETQYF. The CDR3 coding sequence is TGCGCCAGCAGCCAGGATCACCGGAACCCAGAGACCCAGTACTTC.

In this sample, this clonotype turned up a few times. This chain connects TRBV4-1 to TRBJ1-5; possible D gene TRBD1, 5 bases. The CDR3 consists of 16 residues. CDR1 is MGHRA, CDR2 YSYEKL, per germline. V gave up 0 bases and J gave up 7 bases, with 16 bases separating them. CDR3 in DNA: TGCGCCAGCAGCCAAGAGGCGAGGGGCGTCGAGCAGCCCCAGCATTTT. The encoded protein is CASSQEARGVEQPQHF.

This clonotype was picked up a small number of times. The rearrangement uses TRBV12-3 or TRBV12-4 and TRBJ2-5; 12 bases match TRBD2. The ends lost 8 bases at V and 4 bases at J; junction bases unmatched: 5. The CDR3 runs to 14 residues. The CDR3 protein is CASASGGALETQYF. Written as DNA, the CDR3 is TGTGCCAGCGCTAGCGGGGGGGCTTTAGAGACCCAGTACTTC.

The CDR3, as DNA: TGTGCCAGCAGCGCTTTAGCGGGGGCCGGGGATACGCAGTATTTT. Its protein product is CASSALAGAGDTQYF. The chain joins TRBV7-9 to TRBJ2-3; 9 bases are a match to TRBD2. This CDR3 spans 15 amino acids. The germline CDR1 and CDR2 sequences are SEHNR and FQNEAQ (reference sequence). With V trimmed by 5 bases and J by 6 bases, 9 bases remained unmatched.

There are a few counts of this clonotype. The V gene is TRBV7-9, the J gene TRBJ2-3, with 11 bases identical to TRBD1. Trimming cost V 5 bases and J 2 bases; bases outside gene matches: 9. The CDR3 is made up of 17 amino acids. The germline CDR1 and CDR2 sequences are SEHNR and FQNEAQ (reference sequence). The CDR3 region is CASSRWTGGRDTDTQYF. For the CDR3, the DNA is TGTGCCAGCAGCCGATGGACAGGGGGCAGAGACACAGATACGCAGTATTTT. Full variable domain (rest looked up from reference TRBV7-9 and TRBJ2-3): DTGVSQNPRHKITKRGQNVTFRCDPISEHNRLYWYRQTLGQGPEFLTYFQNEAQLEKSRLLSDRFSAERPKGSFSTLEIQRTEQGDSAMYLCASSRWTGGRDTDTQYFGPGTRLTVL.

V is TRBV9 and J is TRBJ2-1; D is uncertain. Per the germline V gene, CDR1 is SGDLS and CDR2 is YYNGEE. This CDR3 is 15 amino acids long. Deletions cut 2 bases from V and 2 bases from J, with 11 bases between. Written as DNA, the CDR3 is TGTGCCAGCAGCGTTAGTGGCAGCCCCTACAATGAGCAGTTCTTC. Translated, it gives CASSVSGSPYNEQFF.

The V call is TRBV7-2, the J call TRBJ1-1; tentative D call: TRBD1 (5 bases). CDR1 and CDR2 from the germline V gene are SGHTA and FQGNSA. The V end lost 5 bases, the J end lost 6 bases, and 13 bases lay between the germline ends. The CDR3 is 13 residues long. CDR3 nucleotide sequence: TGTGCCAGCAGCCGAGGGAGGGGCGCTGAAGCTTTCTTT. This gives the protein CASSRGRGAEAFF.

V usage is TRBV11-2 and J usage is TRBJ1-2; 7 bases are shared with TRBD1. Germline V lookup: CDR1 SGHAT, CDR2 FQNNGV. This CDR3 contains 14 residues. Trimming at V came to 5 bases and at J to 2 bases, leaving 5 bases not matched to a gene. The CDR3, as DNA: TGTGCCAGCAGCCCTTCGACAGGGAACTATGGCTACACCTTC. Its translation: CASSPSTGNYGYTF.

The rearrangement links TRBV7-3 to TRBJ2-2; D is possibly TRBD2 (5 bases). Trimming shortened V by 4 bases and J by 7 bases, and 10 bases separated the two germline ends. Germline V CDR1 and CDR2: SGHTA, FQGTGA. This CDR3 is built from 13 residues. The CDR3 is CASSSGLGGELFF. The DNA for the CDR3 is TGTGCCAGCAGCTCAGGACTGGGCGGGGAGCTGTTTTTT.

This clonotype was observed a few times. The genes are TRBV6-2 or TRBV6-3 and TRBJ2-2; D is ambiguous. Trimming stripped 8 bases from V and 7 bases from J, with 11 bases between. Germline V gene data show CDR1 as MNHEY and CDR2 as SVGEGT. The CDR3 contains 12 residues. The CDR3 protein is CASDLGYGELFF. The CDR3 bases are TGTGCCAGCGACCTAGGGTACGGGGAGCTGTTTTTT.

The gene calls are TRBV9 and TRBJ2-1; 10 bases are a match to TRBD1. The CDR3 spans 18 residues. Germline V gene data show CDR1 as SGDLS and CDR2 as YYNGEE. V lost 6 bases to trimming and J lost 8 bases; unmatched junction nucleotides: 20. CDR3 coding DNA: TGTGCCAGCAACAGACAGGGGGCTAGCGGGCTGATTGGGGATGAGCAGTTCTTC. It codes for CASNRQGASGLIGDEQFF.

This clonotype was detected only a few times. CDR3 sequence: CASSYSKREYNEKLFF. The CDR3 DNA reads as TGTGCCAGCAGTTACTCGAAGAGAGAATATAATGAAAAACTGTTTTTT. This chain joins TRBV6-5 and TRBJ1-4; D is unresolved. The CDR3 loop spans 16 amino acids. The germline V gene encodes CDR1 MNHEY and CDR2 SVGAGI. V was trimmed by 0 bases and J by 4 bases, leaving 12 bases between them.

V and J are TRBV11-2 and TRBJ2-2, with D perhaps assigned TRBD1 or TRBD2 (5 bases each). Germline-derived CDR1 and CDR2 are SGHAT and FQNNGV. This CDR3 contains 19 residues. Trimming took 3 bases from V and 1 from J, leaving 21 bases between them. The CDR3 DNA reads TGTGCCAGCAGCTTTTGGGGAATTGTTCGGGACGGGAACACCGGGGAGCTGTTTTTT. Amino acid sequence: CASSFWGIVRDGNTGELFF.

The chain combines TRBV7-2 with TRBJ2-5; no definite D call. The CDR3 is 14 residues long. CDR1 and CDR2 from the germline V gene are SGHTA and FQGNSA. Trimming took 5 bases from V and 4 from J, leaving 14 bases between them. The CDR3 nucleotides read TGTGCCAGCAGCCCCGGCCCTAATTCAGAGACCCAGTACTTC. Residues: CASSPGPNSETQYF. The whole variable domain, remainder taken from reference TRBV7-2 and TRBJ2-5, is GAGVSQSPSNKVTEKGKDVELRCDPISGHTALYWYRQSLGQGLEFLIYFQGNSAPDKSGLPSDRFSAERTGGSVSTLTIQRTQQEDSAVYLCASSPGPNSETQYFGPGTRLLVL.

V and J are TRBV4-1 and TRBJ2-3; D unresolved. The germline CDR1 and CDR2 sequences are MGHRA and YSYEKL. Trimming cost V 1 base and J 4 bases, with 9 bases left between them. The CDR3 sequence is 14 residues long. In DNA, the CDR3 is TGCGCCAGCAGCCAAGTCGATGGGTCAGATACGCAGTATTTT. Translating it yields CASSQVDGSDTQYF.

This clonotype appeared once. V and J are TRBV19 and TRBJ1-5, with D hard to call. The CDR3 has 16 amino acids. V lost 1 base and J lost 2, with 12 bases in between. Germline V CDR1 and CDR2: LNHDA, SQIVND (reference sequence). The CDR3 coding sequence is TGTGCCAGTAGTATAGGATCGGGTAGTGGCAATCAGCCCCAGCATTTT. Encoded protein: CASSIGSGSGNQPQHF.

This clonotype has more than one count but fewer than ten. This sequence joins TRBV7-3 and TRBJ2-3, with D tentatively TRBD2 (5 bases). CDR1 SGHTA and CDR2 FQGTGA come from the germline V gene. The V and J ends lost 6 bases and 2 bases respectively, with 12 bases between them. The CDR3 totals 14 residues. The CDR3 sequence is CASSRTRATDTQYF. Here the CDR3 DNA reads TGTGCCAGCAGTCGCACGAGGGCCACAGATACGCAGTATTTT.